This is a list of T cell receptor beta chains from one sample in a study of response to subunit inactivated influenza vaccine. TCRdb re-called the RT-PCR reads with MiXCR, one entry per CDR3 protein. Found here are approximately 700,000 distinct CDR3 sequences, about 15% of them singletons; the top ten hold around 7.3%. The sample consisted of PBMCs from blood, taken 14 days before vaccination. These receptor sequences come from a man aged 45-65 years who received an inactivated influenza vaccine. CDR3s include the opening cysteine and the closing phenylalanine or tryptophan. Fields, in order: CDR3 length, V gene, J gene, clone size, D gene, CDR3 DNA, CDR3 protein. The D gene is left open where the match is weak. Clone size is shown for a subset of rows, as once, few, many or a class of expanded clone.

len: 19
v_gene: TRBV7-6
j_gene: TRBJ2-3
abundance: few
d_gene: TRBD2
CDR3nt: TGTGCCAGCAGCCGCCGTCCTAGCGGGGCAATTTCTAGCACAGATACGCAGTATTTT
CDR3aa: CASSRRPSGAISSTDTQYF

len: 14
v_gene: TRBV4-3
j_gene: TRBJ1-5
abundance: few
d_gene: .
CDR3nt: TGCGCCAGCAGCCATACAGGGAGCAATCAGCCCCAGCATTTT
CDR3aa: CASSHTGSNQPQHF

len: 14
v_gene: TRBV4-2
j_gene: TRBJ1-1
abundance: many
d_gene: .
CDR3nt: TGTGCCAGCAGCCAAGAACAATGGAACACTGAAGCTTTCTTT
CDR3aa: CASSQEQWNTEAFF

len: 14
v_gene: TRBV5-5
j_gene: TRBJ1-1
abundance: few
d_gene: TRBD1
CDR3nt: TGTGCCAGCAGCTTGACAGGGGAGAGCACTGAAGCTTTCTTT
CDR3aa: CASSLTGESTEAFF

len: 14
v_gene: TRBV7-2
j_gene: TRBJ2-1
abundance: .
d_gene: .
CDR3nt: TGTGCCAGCACCCTTTCTGTAGGGATGCCGCTACAGTTCTTC
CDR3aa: CASTLSVGMPLQFF

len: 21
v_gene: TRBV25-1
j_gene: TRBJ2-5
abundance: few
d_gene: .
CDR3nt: TGTGCCAGCAGTGAACCTCAGGGTCGGTATGTCGGGAGACGTCCGGGAGAGACCCAGTACTTC
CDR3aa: CASSEPQGRYVGRRPGETQYF

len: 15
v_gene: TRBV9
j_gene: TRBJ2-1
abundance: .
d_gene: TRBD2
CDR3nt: TGTGCCAGCAGCGTAAGCGGGACGTCCTACAATGAGCAGTTCTTC
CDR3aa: CASSVSGTSYNEQFF

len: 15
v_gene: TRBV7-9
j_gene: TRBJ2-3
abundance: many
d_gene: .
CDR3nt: TGTGCCAGCAGCTTACCCTTTCGACTTGGCTCAACGCAGTATTTT
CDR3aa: CASSLPFRLGSTQYF

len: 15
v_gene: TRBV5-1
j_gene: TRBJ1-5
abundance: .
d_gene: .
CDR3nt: TGCGCCAGCAGCTTGCTCCCCAGCAGCAATCAGCCCCAGCATTTT
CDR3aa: CASSLLPSSNQPQHF

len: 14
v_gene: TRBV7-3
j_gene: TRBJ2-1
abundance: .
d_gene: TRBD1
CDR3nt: TGTGCCAGCAGCTCGGGACAGGGAACCAATGAGCAGTTCTTC
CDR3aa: CASSSGQGTNEQFF

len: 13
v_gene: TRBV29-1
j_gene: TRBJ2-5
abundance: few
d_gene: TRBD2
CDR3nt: TGCAGCGTTGTGGGGGAGGGCCAGGAGACCCAGTACTTC
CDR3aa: CSVVGEGQETQYF

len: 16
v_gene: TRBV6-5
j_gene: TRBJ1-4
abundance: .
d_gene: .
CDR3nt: TGTGCCAGCAGTTACTCGTTGCAGGGACGAGGTGAAAAACTGTTTTTT
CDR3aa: CASSYSLQGRGEKLFF

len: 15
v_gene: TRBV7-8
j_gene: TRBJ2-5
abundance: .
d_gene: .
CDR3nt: TGTGCCAGCAGCTCTTTTGGGGGGAAGGAAGAGACCCAGTACTTC
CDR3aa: CASSSFGGKEETQYF

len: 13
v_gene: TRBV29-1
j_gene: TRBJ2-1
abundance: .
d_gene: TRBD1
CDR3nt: TGCAGCGTGTCCGGACAGGGGGTGGATGAGCAGTTCTTC
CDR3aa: CSVSGQGVDEQFF

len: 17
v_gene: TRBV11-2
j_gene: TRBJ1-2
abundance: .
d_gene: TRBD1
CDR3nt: TGTGCCAGCAGCTTATCACGAGACAGGGCTGAAGGCTATGGCTACACCTTC
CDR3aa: CASSLSRDRAEGYGYTF

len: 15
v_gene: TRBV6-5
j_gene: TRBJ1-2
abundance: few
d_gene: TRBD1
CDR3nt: TGTGCCAGCAGTTACCTGTCAGGGGGTAACTATGGCTACACCTTC
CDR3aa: CASSYLSGGNYGYTF

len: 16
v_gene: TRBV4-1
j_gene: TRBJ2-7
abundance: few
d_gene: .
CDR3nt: TGCGCCAGCAGCCAAGAATCGAGGGGGGTCTCCTACGAGCAGTACTTC
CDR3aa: CASSQESRGVSYEQYF

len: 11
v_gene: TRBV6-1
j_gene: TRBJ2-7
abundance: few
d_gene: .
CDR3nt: TGTGCAGGACGGGGCTTCTACGAGCAGTACTTC
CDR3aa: CAGRGFYEQYF

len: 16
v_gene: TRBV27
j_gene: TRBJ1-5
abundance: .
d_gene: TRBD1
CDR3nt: TGTGCCAGCAGTTCGGACAGGGGGTTTCGCAATCAGCCCCAGCATTTT
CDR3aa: CASSSDRGFRNQPQHF

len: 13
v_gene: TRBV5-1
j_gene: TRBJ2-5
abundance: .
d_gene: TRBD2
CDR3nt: TGCGCCAGTACACCCAGCGGGGGAGAGACCCAGTACTTC
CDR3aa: CASTPSGGETQYF

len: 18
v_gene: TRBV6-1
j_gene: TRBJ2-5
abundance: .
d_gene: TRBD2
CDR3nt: TGTGCCAGCAGGCCATACCGTAGCGGGGGGATGTACCAAGAGACCCAGTACTTC
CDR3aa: CASRPYRSGGMYQETQYF

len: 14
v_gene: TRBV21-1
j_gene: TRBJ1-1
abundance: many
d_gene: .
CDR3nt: TGTGCCAGCAGCATCAAGAGATTGGGCACTGAAGCTTTCTTT
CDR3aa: CASSIKRLGTEAFF

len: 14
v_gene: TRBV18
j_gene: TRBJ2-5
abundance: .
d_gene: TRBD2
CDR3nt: TGTGCCAGCTCACCAGAGCGGGGACAAGAGACCCAGTACTTC
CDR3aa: CASSPERGQETQYF

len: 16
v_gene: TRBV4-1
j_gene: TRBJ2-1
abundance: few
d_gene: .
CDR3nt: TGCGCCAGCAGCCAATTGGACAGTGGCTCCTACAATGAGCAGTTCTTC
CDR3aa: CASSQLDSGSYNEQFF

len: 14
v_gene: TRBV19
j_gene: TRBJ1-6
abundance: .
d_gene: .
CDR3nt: TGTGCCAGTAGTATAGCACGGGTTAAATCACCCCTCCACTTT
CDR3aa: CASSIARVKSPLHF

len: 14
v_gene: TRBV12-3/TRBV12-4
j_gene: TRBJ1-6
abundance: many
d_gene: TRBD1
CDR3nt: TGTGCCAGCAGTTTTCGACAGGGAAATTCACCCCTCCACTTT
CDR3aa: CASSFRQGNSPLHF

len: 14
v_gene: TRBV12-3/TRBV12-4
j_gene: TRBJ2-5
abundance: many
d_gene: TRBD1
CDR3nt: TGTGCCAGCAGGCGGACAGGGGGAGGAGAGACCCAGTACTTC
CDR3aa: CASRRTGGGETQYF

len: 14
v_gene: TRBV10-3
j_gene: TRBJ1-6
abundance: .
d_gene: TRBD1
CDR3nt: TGTGCCATCAGACCGGGACAGGGAAATTCACCCCTCCACTTT
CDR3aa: CAIRPGQGNSPLHF

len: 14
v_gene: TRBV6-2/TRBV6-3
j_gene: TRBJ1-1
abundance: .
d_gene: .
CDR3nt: TGTGCCAGCAGTTACTCACAGGGGAACACTGAAGCTTTCTTT
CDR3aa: CASSYSQGNTEAFF